The 21 T cell receptor beta chains in this list originate from one sample, sequenced in a study of T cell responses to AZD1222 COVID-19 vaccine (dated by TCRdb to the early 2020s). What this sample's time point label stands for: about 28 days (+/-7) after the second vaccine dose. The sample's treatment or condition, from its label and the paper: meningococcal conjugate vaccine given as trial control. Libraries were prepared through the immunoSEQ multiplex PCR assay. Entries here come from immuneACCESS through TCRdb and include only in-frame sequences with V and J called. Some clones fail to appear in such tables; in the studies checked, an unresolved V gene covers under half of the shortfall, and the cause of the remainder is unknown. This sample lists about 130,000 clones; 85% were detected once. Jointly, the top ten make up 7.9% of the sample. This sample comprised peripheral blood, obtained 28 days after the second dose of the MenACWY control vaccine. All receptors derive from an adult who received the MenACWY meningococcal vaccine as a control.

The chain couples TRBV29-1 to TRBJ2-1; 8 bases line up with TRBD1. This CDR3 region has 17 residues. In germline, CDR1 is SQVTM, CDR2 ANQGSEA. Trimming removed 1 base from V and 3 bases from J; junction bases left unmatched: 11. The CDR3 sequence: CSVEVDVRGRIYNEQFF. For the CDR3, the DNA is TGCAGCGTTGAAGTAGACGTCAGGGGGCGGATCTACAATGAGCAGTTCTTC.

The genes are TRBV15 and TRBJ2-7; 13 bases align to TRBD2. V was clipped by 6 bases and J by 2 bases; unmatched bases: 13. The CDR3 length is 18 residues. In germline, CDR1 is LNHNV, CDR2 YYDKDF (reference sequence). CDR3 DNA sequence: TGTGCCACCAGGATCCCTTTACTAGCGGGAGGGCCCGCCTACGAGCAGTACTTC. Protein: CATRIPLLAGGPAYEQYF.

The chain employs TRBV11-2 and TRBJ1-3, with D possibly matching TRBD1 (5 bases). This CDR3 comprises 16 residues. CDR1 and CDR2 (germline): SGHAT, FQNNGV. Trimming removed 4 bases from V and 4 bases from J, with 17 bases in between. The CDR3 sequence: CASSWGWSPRGNTIYF. The CDR3 nucleotides read TGTGCCAGCAGCTGGGGGTGGTCTCCTCGGGGAAACACCATATATTTT.

This chain uses TRBV13 with TRBJ1-6, with a weak D call TRBD1 (5 bases). CDR3 size: 16 residues. Germline CDR1 PRHDT, CDR2 FYEKMQ (reference sequence). V dropped 0 bases and J dropped 5 bases, with 11 bases sitting between them. CDR3 loop: CASSLGPGLDNSPLHF. DNA for the CDR3: TGTGCCAGCAGCTTAGGTCCAGGGTTGGATAATTCACCCCTCCACTTT.

For the CDR3, the DNA is TGTGCCAGCAGCTTGAGTCTAGCGGCTTACTACAATGAGCAGTTCTTC. Translating it yields CASSLSLAAYYNEQFF. This rearrangement joins TRBV11-2 to TRBJ2-1; 7 bases line up with TRBD2. This CDR3 contains 16 residues. With V trimmed by 3 bases and J by 3 bases, 8 bases remained unmatched. Germline V gene lookup returns CDR1 SGHAT and CDR2 FQNNGV.

V usage is TRBV7-9 and J usage is TRBJ1-6; D remains unclear. Trimming pared 2 bases from V and 14 bases from J, leaving 10 bases between. The germline CDR1 and CDR2 sequences are SEHNR and FQNEAQ (reference sequence). The CDR3 contains 12 residues. The CDR3 DNA is TGTGCCAGCAGCTTAACCCTGGAGTCCCTCCACTTT. Its translation is CASSLTLESLHF.

The chain recombines TRBV2 with TRBJ2-7; D not resolved. Germline CDR1 SNHLY, CDR2 FYNNEI. The V and J ends lost 0 bases and 3 bases respectively, with 6 bases between them. CDR3 length equals 13 residues. The chain's CDR3 is CASSEAFIYEQYF. CDR3 nucleotides: TGTGCCAGCAGTGAAGCGTTTATCTACGAGCAGTACTTC.

The chain uses TRBV11-2 and TRBJ1-1, with D possibly matching TRBD1 (5 bases). Germline V gene data show CDR1 as SGHAT and CDR2 as FQNNGV. V dropped 5 bases and J dropped 1 base, with 14 bases sitting between them. The CDR3 has 15 residues. CDR3 amino acids: CASSDRGGENTEAFF. DNA of the CDR3: TGTGCCAGCAGCGACCGTGGAGGGGAGAACACTGAAGCTTTCTTT.

The chain recombines TRBV29-1 with TRBJ1-1; 7 nucleotides match TRBD1. Per germline, CDR1 SQVTM and CDR2 ANQGSEA. The ends lost 6 bases at V and 4 bases at J; junction bases unmatched: 14. The CDR3 totals 15 residues. CDR3 in DNA: TGCAGCGTGGAGGGTCGACAGGGCGGGGGCACTGAAGCTTTCTTT. The encoded protein is CSVEGRQGGGTEAFF.

This clone was seen only once. The chain's CDR3 is CASNGAGSGSYEQYF. CDR3 DNA: TGTGCCAGCAACGGGGCCGGGAGCGGTTCCTACGAGCAGTACTTC. V gene TRBV28 combines with J gene TRBJ2-7; D perhaps matches TRBD2 (6 bases). V lost 7 bases, J lost 1 base, and 17 bases lay in between. The CDR3 runs to 15 residues. Germline lookup yields CDR1 MDHEN and CDR2 SYDVKM.

The V gene is TRBV19, the J gene TRBJ2-1; the D is unclear. The CDR3 is made up of 15 amino acids. CDR1 and CDR2 (germline): LNHDA, SQIVND (reference sequence). The germline V and J ends were trimmed by 3 bases and 4 bases, with 13 bases remaining between them. CDR3 loop: CASSIERAPYNEQFF. CDR3 nucleotides: TGTGCCAGTAGTATTGAGAGAGCCCCTTACAATGAGCAGTTCTTC.

This clone has only a few counts. This chain links TRBV5-1 with TRBJ1-4; the D gene is possibly TRBD1 (5 bases). V lost 0 bases and J lost 3, with 9 bases in between. There are 15 residues in the CDR3. CDR1 is SGHRS and CDR2 is YFSETQ in the germline V gene. The CDR3 here is CASSLESGANEKLFF. CDR3 DNA: TGCGCCAGCAGCTTGGAATCGGGGGCTAATGAAAAACTGTTTTTT.

The chain uses TRBV6-4 and TRBJ1-1; 7 bases align to TRBD1. This CDR3 is 14 amino acids long. Germline-derived CDR1 and CDR2 are MRHNA and SNTAGT. With 6 bases clipped from V and 3 bases from J, the junction kept 7 bases outside the gene matches. As DNA, the CDR3 is TGTGCCAGCAGACGACAGGGTCGGGACACTGAAGCTTTCTTT. It is translated as CASRRQGRDTEAFF.

This chain connects TRBV6-1 to TRBJ1-6; TRBD1 is a possible D gene (5 bases). Trimming pared 4 bases from V and 0 bases from J, leaving 16 bases between. The CDR3 is 18 residues long. Germline loops: CDR1 MNHNS, CDR2 SASEGT. The CDR3 coding sequence is TGTGCCAGCAGTGGGGGACCGGGAGAAGGCTCCTATAATTCACCCCTCCACTTT. Translation gives CASSGGPGEGSYNSPLHF.

V and J are TRBV4-1 and TRBJ2-7; a possible D gene is TRBD2 (7 bases). The germline V gene has CDR1 MGHRA and CDR2 YSYEKL. The CDR3 has 18 amino acids. V was clipped by 1 base and J by 4 bases, with 23 bases between them. CDR3 in DNA: TGCGCCAGCAGCCAAGGGGGGATTCGGGGGGCCCACCCTTACGAGCAGTACTTC. It specifies CASSQGGIRGAHPYEQYF.

The chain recombines TRBV2 with TRBJ1-1; D gene unclear. The V gene's germline CDR1 is SNHLY and CDR2 FYNNEI. The CDR3 sequence is 14 residues long. The V gene lost 4 bases and the J gene lost 4 bases, with 13 bases spanning the gap. The CDR3 sequence is CASSVDRLATEAFF. The CDR3 bases are TGTGCCAGCAGTGTCGATCGGTTAGCCACTGAAGCTTTCTTT.

V usage is TRBV15 and J usage is TRBJ1-1, with TRBD1 identical over 7 bases. With 1 base clipped from V and 6 bases from J, the junction kept 5 bases outside the gene matches. This CDR3 has 14 amino acids. Germline values: CDR1 LNHNV, CDR2 YYDKDF (reference sequence). Here the CDR3 DNA reads TGTGCCACCAGCAGAGGACAGGGAACCTCTGAAGCTTTCTTT. It yields the protein CATSRGQGTSEAFF.

The chain has TRBV2 and TRBJ2-2; TRBD2 agrees at 8 bases. Trimming cost V 2 bases and J 6 bases; bases outside gene matches: 8. The CDR3 contains 16 residues. The germline CDR1 and CDR2 sequences are SNHLY and FYNNEI. The CDR3 region has the DNA TGTGCCAGCAGTGAATCGCTAGCGCGGGGGGCCGGGGAGCTGTTTTTT. Translated: CASSESLARGAGELFF.

This clone was picked up one time. The V call is TRBV27, the J call TRBJ1-4; no reliable D call. The CDR3 extends over 13 amino acids. Germline values: CDR1 MNHEY, CDR2 SMNVEV (reference sequence). Trimming left V 3 bases short and J 8 bases short, with 10 bases between. The CDR3 region is CASSLGRKEKLFF. For the CDR3, the DNA is TGTGCCAGCAGTTTGGGTAGGAAAGAAAAACTGTTTTTT.

The chain carries TRBV19 and TRBJ2-7; D is undetermined. The CDR3 extends over 13 amino acids. V lost 5 bases and J lost 1, with 9 bases in between. Germline CDR1 reads LNHDA; CDR2 reads SQIVND (reference sequence). The CDR3 spells CASSPTASYEQYF. CDR3 DNA: TGTGCCAGTAGTCCCACAGCATCCTACGAGCAGTACTTC.

The V gene is TRBV6-5, the J gene TRBJ1-2; D ambiguous. Trimming left V 10 bases short and J 1 base short, with 10 bases between. Germline V lookup: CDR1 MNHEY, CDR2 SVGAGI. This CDR3 comprises 12 residues. The CDR3: CATVDYNYGYTF. Written as DNA, the CDR3 is TGTGCCACGGTGGACTATAACTATGGCTACACCTTC.